This T cell receptor (beta chain) was identified in a study of blood T cell repertoires in COVID-19. The wider study: COVID-19 samples collected from the United States, Italy and Spain covered acute and convalescent phases. PBMCs, B-cell-depleted T cells, or T cells were the source of the cDNA or gDNA that made up the material.

CDR3 size: 13 residues. The germline CDR1 and CDR2 sequences are MNHEY and SVGAGI. Trimming took off 10 bases at V and 7 bases at J, with 17 bases between the two ends. The authors' processing: Reference gene primer amplification gave nucleated cell count estimates. Sequencing was performed with immunoSEQ multiplex PCR; in TCRdb, only in-frame clones are kept and a portion is missing. From that table come the V and J calls and clone size; the DNA was used to work out D and trimming. Here the sample spans 130,000 to 150,000 clones, approximately 85% being singletons. Patients in Seattle were enrolled during active infection, then followed longitudinally.

The rearrangement joins TRBV6-5 to TRBJ1-5, with D perhaps TRBD1 (6 bases). The sequenced sample consisted of peripheral blood. This TCR was sampled from a woman between 55 and 75 years old with COVID-19, enrolled during active disease. The DNA of the CDR3 is TGTGCCACCAAGAGGGGGGGTGGCCAGCCCCAGCATTTT. This sequence encodes CATKRGGGQPQHF.